The 18 T cell receptor beta chains presented below share a single source sample, sequenced in a study of technical replicates of blood from a handful of donors. This table comes from immunoSEQ multiplex PCR, and its TCRdb copy is limited to in-frame clones, with some not included. The data show roughly 15,000 clones, roughly 86% seen once. The sample was PBMCs. These receptor sequences come from a human donor in good health.

This chain links TRBV10-3 with TRBJ2-1, with D hard to call. This CDR3 comprises 15 residues. V lost 3 bases and J 7 bases, leaving 16 bases between the germline ends. Germline V gene sequence: CDR1 ENHRY, CDR2 SYGVKD. CDR3 nucleotide sequence: TGTGCCATCAGTGACACCGAGCCAAGTAAGAATGAGCAGTTCTTC. Translating it yields CAISDTEPSKNEQFF.

The gene calls are TRBV5-1 and TRBJ2-2; D is perhaps TRBD2 (6 bases). Between the trimmed V and J ends, which lost 5 bases and 3 bases, there was a span of 14 bases. Per the germline V gene, CDR1 is SGHRS and CDR2 is YFSETQ. The CDR3 spans 15 residues. CDR3 loop: CASRTEGSYTGELFF. In DNA form, the CDR3 reads TGCGCCAGCAGAACGGAGGGAAGTTACACCGGGGAGCTGTTTTTT.

The chain recombines TRBV7-9 with TRBJ2-3; weak D call: TRBD1 (6 bases). V lost 1 base, J lost 7 bases, and 15 bases lay in between. Per the germline V gene, CDR1 is SEHNR and CDR2 is FQNEAQ (reference sequence). This CDR3 comprises 15 residues. DNA of the CDR3: TGTGCCAGCAGCTTAGGGGATTACAGGGATAATACGCAGTATTTT. Translating gives CASSLGDYRDNTQYF.

This chain uses TRBV14 with TRBJ2-3; 8 bases are a match to TRBD1. Trimming removed 0 bases from V and 1 base from J; junction bases left unmatched: 3. Germline CDR1 SGHDN, CDR2 FVKESK. This CDR3 has 16 residues. The CDR3 region is CASSQDQDRGTDTQYF. The CDR3 nucleotides are TGTGCCAGCAGCCAAGATCAGGACAGGGGCACAGATACGCAGTATTTT. Full variable domain (rest looked up from reference TRBV14 and TRBJ2-3): EAGVTQFPSHSVIEKGQTVTLRCDPISGHDNLYWYRRVMGKEIKFLLHFVKESKQDESGMPNNRFLAERTGGTYSTLKVQPAELEDSGVYFCASSQDQDRGTDTQYFGPGTRLTVL.

This clone came up once. V is TRBV7-9 and J is TRBJ2-1; 11 bases are a match to TRBD2. The CDR3 totals 16 residues. With V trimmed by 3 bases and J by 8 bases, 9 bases remained unmatched. CDR1 and CDR2 from the germline V gene are SEHNR and FQNEAQ (reference sequence). The CDR3 is CASSFTSGSFIDEQFF. In nucleotides, the CDR3 is TGTGCCAGCAGCTTCACTAGCGGGAGTTTTATCGATGAGCAGTTCTTC.

The J gene is TRBJ2-6, the V gene TRBV6-1; D may be TRBD1 (6 bases). This CDR3 has 16 amino acids. V lost 2 bases and J 0 bases, leaving 8 bases between the germline ends. Germline V gives CDR1 MNHNS, CDR2 SASEGT. The CDR3 here is CASSEQGGSGANVLTF. CDR3 DNA: TGTGCCAGCAGTGAACAAGGGGGCTCTGGGGCCAACGTCCTGACTTTC.

This chain joins TRBV4-2 and TRBJ2-4; 8 bases fit TRBD2. CDR1 is LGHNA, CDR2 YNFKEQ, per germline. J was trimmed by 5 bases and V by 4 bases; bases with no gene match: 10. The CDR3 loop spans 16 amino acids. The CDR3 DNA reads TGTGCCAGCAGCCTCTGGGGAAGCGGGAGTGAAAACATTCAGTACTTC. It specifies CASSLWGSGSENIQYF.

The chain carries TRBV27 and TRBJ2-7, with 10 nucleotides matching TRBD2. The CDR3 sequence is 15 residues long. The germline gives CDR1 MNHEY, CDR2 SMNVEV (reference sequence). Trimming cost V 3 bases and J 1 base; bases outside gene matches: 3. CDR3 nucleotide sequence: TGTGCCAGCAGTTTCGGACTAGCGGAATCCTACGAGCAGTACTTC. Amino acids: CASSFGLAESYEQYF.

The J gene is TRBJ2-3, the V gene TRBV5-1; D is perhaps TRBD2 (6 bases). Germline-derived CDR1 and CDR2 are SGHRS and YFSETQ. The CDR3 length is 16 residues. Trimming stripped 1 base from V and 0 bases from J, with 12 bases between. As DNA, the CDR3 is TGCGCCAGCAGCTTGTTGGCTAGCGAAAGCACAGATACGCAGTATTTT. It is translated as CASSLLASESTDTQYF.

This clone showed up just a few times. The gene calls are TRBV27 and TRBJ2-7; tentative D call: TRBD1 (6 bases). The germline V gene encodes CDR1 MNHEY and CDR2 SMNVEV (reference sequence). CDR3 size: 13 residues. Deletions cut 1 base from V and 5 bases from J, with 9 bases between. The CDR3: CASSLWPGDEQYF. As DNA, the CDR3 is TGTGCCAGCAGTTTATGGCCAGGGGACGAGCAGTACTTC.

This clone was detected only a few times. The chain links TRBV7-9 to TRBJ1-1; D call uncertain. In germline, CDR1 is SEHNR, CDR2 FQNEAQ (reference sequence). V gave up 5 bases and J gave up 1 base, with 8 bases separating them. CDR3 size: 13 residues. In DNA, the CDR3 is TGTGCCAGCAGCCCCCAGAAGAACACTGAAGCTTTCTTT. It encodes CASSPQKNTEAFF.

The chain uses TRBV9 and TRBJ2-1, with 14 bases that match TRBD2. Germline assignment: CDR1 SGDLS and CDR2 YYNGEE. V trimming: 0 bases; J trimming: 8 bases; junction bases outside the gene matches: 4. The length of the CDR3 is 16 residues. As DNA, the CDR3 is TGTGCCAGCAGCGTAGGACTAGCGGGAGGGCCCTATGAGCAGTTCTTC. Translation gives CASSVGLAGGPYEQFF.

The rearrangement links TRBV5-8 to TRBJ2-1, with 7 bases aligning to TRBD1. The V segment lost 4 bases and the J segment 9 bases; nucleotides outside the gene matches: 10. The CDR3 is 14 amino acids. Per the germline V gene, CDR1 is SGHTS and CDR2 is YDEGEE. DNA of the CDR3: TGTGCCAGCAGCACCCGGGACGGGACAGCTGAGCAGTTCTTC. Translating it yields CASSTRDGTAEQFF.

The CDR3 loop reads CASSTMTGNQPQHF. The CDR3 DNA sequence: TGCGCCAGCAGTACAATGACAGGCAATCAGCCCCAGCATTTT. The chain employs TRBV10-2 and TRBJ1-5; tentative D call: TRBD1 (5 bases). The CDR3 sequence is 14 residues long. V lost 5 bases, J lost 2 bases, and 10 bases lay in between. CDR1 and CDR2 from the germline V gene are WSHSY and SAAADI.

Remarks on this clone: The junction departs from the called germline gene at one end, perhaps through a read error. The V and J genes are TRBV7-3 and TRBJ2-3; D is perhaps TRBD1 (5 bases). The CDR3 extends over 13 amino acids. Germline V gives CDR1 SGHTA, CDR2 FQGTGA. For the CDR3, the DNA is TGTGCCAGCACCTTAAAGGGGACAGATACGCAGTATTTT. Translating it yields CASTLKGTDTQYF.

This chain joins TRBV28 and TRBJ2-7, with TRBD1 matching over 7 bases. The ends lost 5 bases at V and 3 bases at J; junction bases unmatched: 10. Germline values: CDR1 MDHEN, CDR2 SYDVKM. The CDR3 length is 15 residues. The CDR3 sequence is CASSTSYRGIYEQYF. The CDR3 nucleotides read TGTGCCAGCAGTACCTCTTACAGGGGAATCTACGAGCAGTACTTC.

The chain uses TRBV7-9 and TRBJ2-5, with D possibly being TRBD1 (6 bases). CDR1 and CDR2 from the germline V gene are SEHNR and FQNEAQ (reference sequence). V was pared by 4 bases and J by 3 bases, with 15 bases between. CDR3 size: 15 residues. The CDR3 DNA follows: TGTGCCAGCAGCTCCCCTTGGACAGCGGAAGAGACCCAGTACTTC. Encoded protein: CASSSPWTAEETQYF.

The genes are TRBV6-5 and TRBJ2-3, with D maybe TRBD2 (6 bases). The germline V and J ends were trimmed by 0 bases and 5 bases, with 15 bases remaining between them. The CDR3 length is 16 residues. The germline CDR1 and CDR2 sequences are MNHEY and SVGAGI. CDR3 region: CASSYSNQGGQDTQYF. DNA of the CDR3: TGTGCCAGCAGTTACTCGAACCAGGGAGGCCAAGATACGCAGTATTTT.